This paragraph covers one TCR beta chain sequence. Its antigen is undetermined. The data were taken from a study of Ad26.COV2.S vaccination and SARS-CoV-2 variants. About the study: It was the COV1001 Ad26.COV2.S trial arm that included the donor.

Libraries were prepared by immunoSEQ multiplex PCR; TCRdb keeps only in-frame clonotypes and omits some of them. The table includes about 440,000 clones, approximately 88% detected once. Treatment: roughly 20 received Ad26.COV2.S at low or high dose, single or two shots; 5 received placebo; per-sample allocation not given. Material that was analyzed had been drawn on day 63 after the first vaccine or placebo injection. It was an adult aged 18-55 years in Boston who was the donor. Study-level results: Substantial breadth was reportedly displayed by spike-specific CD8+ and CD4+ T cell responses after vaccination.

This receptor was identified in a person aged 18 to 65 who received the Ad26.COV2.S COVID-19 vaccine or a placebo. The sequencing here drew on peripheral blood, taken in a trial of Ad26.COV2.S vaccine versus placebo.

The CDR3 loop is CASSLPSTEKLFF. The DNA for the CDR3 is TGTGCCAGCAGTTTACCCTCAACAGAAAAACTGTTTTTT. V and J are TRBV28 and TRBJ1-4; D gene ambiguous. This CDR3 comprises 13 residues. Trimming took 2 bases from V and 8 from J, leaving 9 bases between them. Per germline, CDR1 MDHEN and CDR2 SYDVKM.